What follows is one TCR beta chain and its context. These data are taken from a study of blood T cell repertoires in COVID-19. Study details: Samples of COVID-19 (acute and convalescent) were obtained from the United States, Italy and Spain.

Here immunoSEQ multiplex PCR was the method, and the copy in TCRdb shows in-frame clones only, minus some. The sample holds under 200,000 clones, roughly 84% seen once. What was sequenced was peripheral blood. The TCR sequence derives from a man aged 18 to 30 with active or convalescent COVID-19.

This CDR3 reads CAWSARSGNTIYF. Here the CDR3 DNA reads TGTGCCTGGAGTGCCCGTTCTGGAAACACCATATATTTT. The chain recombines TRBV30 with TRBJ1-3; D unresolved. Germline V gives CDR1 GTSNPN, CDR2 SVGIG (reference sequence). Trimming removed 1 base at V and 1 base at J, with 5 bases between. This CDR3 contains 13 residues.